The T cell receptor beta chain described here comes from a study of cytomegalovirus exposure and HLA in healthy donors. The table came from immunoSEQ multiplex PCR; TCRdb's copy has only in-frame clones and leaves some out. The sample lists roughly 270,000 clones, approximately 87% seen once, with roughly 0.93% in the top ten. Notes on this clone: Its antigen is as yet unknown.

The donors were part of the validation cohort of fewer than 150 subjects. That cohort was separate from the first cohort, which comprised under 750 subjects. Study-level results: Many donors shared some public TCRs, even though most TCR sequences were rare. Specificity for CMV antigens was confirmed in vitro for a few of the CMV-associated chains. Overall, around 160 TCR beta chains were annotated as cytomegalovirus-associated.

The TCR was taken from a woman aged 18-29 years in good health and CMV-seronegative. Sequencing was done on a sample of PBMCs.

Here the CDR3 reads CASSLLQGGSFYEQYF. The CDR3 coding sequence is TGTGCCAGCAGCTTATTGCAGGGCGGGAGTTTCTACGAGCAGTACTTC. The V gene is TRBV7-8, the J gene TRBJ2-7; TRBD2 matches 7 bases. V was clipped by 2 bases and J by 3 bases; unmatched bases: 10. This CDR3 is built from 16 residues. The germline V gene encodes CDR1 SGHVS and CDR2 FQNEAQ.